These 22 T cell receptor beta chains were sequenced from one sample in a study of shared T cell receptors in the human thymus. Using immunoSEQ multiplex PCR, the repertoire was profiled, and TCRdb retains in-frame clones only, with some absent. The table shows hundreds of thousands of clones, with about 90% occurring only once. These data were likewise used in another study, on human thymus T cells.

The sample taken for sequencing was thymocytes. The receptors originated from a boy in the first two years of life with a congenital heart defect.

The chain uses TRBV10-3 and TRBJ2-3, with 10 bases fitting TRBD2. V lost 3 bases, J lost 3 bases, and 3 bases stayed unmatched. CDR3 length equals 15 residues. Germline CDR1 and CDR2: ENHRY and SYGVKD. This chain's CDR3 is CAISDTSGITDTQYF. DNA of the CDR3: TGTGCCATCAGTGACACTAGCGGGATAACAGATACGCAGTATTTT.

The chain couples TRBV7-6 to TRBJ2-1; 10 bases agree with TRBD2. This CDR3 has 15 residues. Germline values: CDR1 SGHVS, CDR2 FNYEAQ. Germline trimming cut 5 bases from V and 8 bases from J; bases unmatched to any gene: 9. The CDR3 loop is CASSGPSGGGDEQFF. The CDR3 nucleotides read TGTGCCAGCAGCGGCCCTAGCGGGGGTGGGGATGAGCAGTTCTTC.

A single count supports this clone. The chain employs TRBV19 and TRBJ2-3; TRBD1 matches at 9 bases. The ends lost 4 bases at V and 5 bases at J; junction bases unmatched: 7. CDR3 size: 15 residues. Germline V CDR1 and CDR2: LNHDA, SQIVND (reference sequence). The CDR3 sequence is CASSRTGGAVDTQYF. CDR3 bases: TGTGCCAGTAGTAGAACAGGGGGCGCAGTAGATACGCAGTATTTT.

This clone was seen just once. The rearrangement links TRBV6-5 to TRBJ2-7; TRBD1 matches 7 bases. The CDR3 consists of 16 residues. CDR1 MNHEY and CDR2 SVGAGI come from the germline V gene. With 0 bases clipped from V and 0 bases from J, the junction kept 5 bases outside the gene matches. CDR3 protein: CASSYSQTGSSYEQYF. The DNA for the CDR3 is TGTGCCAGCAGTTACTCCCAGACAGGGAGCTCCTACGAGCAGTACTTC.

CDR3 sequence (DNA): TGTGCCAGCAGCACACTAGCGGGGGTTCGATACAATGAGCAGTTCTTC. It encodes CASSTLAGVRYNEQFF. V and J are TRBV5-4 and TRBJ2-1; 11 positions match TRBD2. The CDR3 totals 16 residues. CDR1 and CDR2 from the germline V gene are SGHNT and YYREEE (reference sequence). Unmatched junction bases numbered 7, after V lost 4 bases and J lost 4 bases.

The chain couples TRBV2 to TRBJ2-7; no firm D call. Between the trimmed V and J ends, which lost 7 bases and 2 bases, there was a span of 15 bases. The CDR3 is 14 residues long. The V gene's germline CDR1 is SNHLY and CDR2 FYNNEI. The CDR3 sequence: CASNNRAKPYEQYF. In DNA form, the CDR3 reads TGTGCCAGCAATAATCGAGCCAAACCCTACGAGCAGTACTTC.

In this sample, this clone turned up a few times. The chain has TRBV5-4 and TRBJ1-6; the match to TRBD1 covers 11 bases. The CDR3 has 16 residues. CDR1 and CDR2 from the germline V gene are SGHNT and YYREEE (reference sequence). V lost 2 bases to trimming and J lost 6 bases; unmatched junction nucleotides: 4. CDR3 sequence (DNA): TGTGCCAGCAGCTTCCTGGGACAGGGGGTTAATTCACCCCTCCACTTT. It specifies CASSFLGQGVNSPLHF.

The rearrangement uses TRBV5-1 and TRBJ2-3; D is uncertain. CDR3 length equals 14 residues. Between the trimmed V and J ends, which lost 4 bases and 2 bases, there was a span of 11 bases. Germline V lookup: CDR1 SGHRS, CDR2 YFSETQ. CDR3 nucleotide sequence: TGCGCCAGCAGCCACCGAGATGTCACAGATACGCAGTATTTT. It yields the protein CASSHRDVTDTQYF. The variable domain in full, completed from reference TRBV5-1 and TRBJ2-3, reads KAGVTQTPRYLIKTRGQQVTLSCSPISGHRSVSWYQQTPGQGLQFLFEYFSETQRNKGNFPGRFSGRQFSNSRSEMNVSTLELGDSALYLCASSHRDVTDTQYFGPGTRLTVL.

The table lists this clone with a count of one. The chain combines TRBV4-3 with TRBJ2-1, with D possibly being TRBD2 (5 bases). V lost 0 bases and J lost 1, with 13 bases in between. The CDR3 runs to 17 residues. Germline V gene sequence: CDR1 LGHNA, CDR2 YSLEER. The CDR3 here is CASSQEEGNRSYNEQFF. For the CDR3, the DNA is TGCGCCAGCAGCCAAGAAGAGGGAAACAGATCCTACAATGAGCAGTTCTTC.

This chain connects TRBV28 to TRBJ1-1, with 8 positions matching TRBD1. This CDR3 is built from 14 residues. The ends lost 5 bases at V and 5 bases at J; junction bases unmatched: 7. CDR1 is MDHEN, CDR2 SYDVKM, per germline. As DNA, the CDR3 is TGTGCCAGCAGTCGTGCAGGGGGCGTGACTGAAGCTTTCTTT. Protein: CASSRAGGVTEAFF.

This clone turned up a few times. The chain couples TRBV19 to TRBJ2-3, with D maybe TRBD2 (5 bases). The V end lost 5 bases, the J end lost 9 bases, and 21 bases lay between the germline ends. Germline loops: CDR1 LNHDA, CDR2 SQIVND (reference sequence). The CDR3 totals 15 residues. CDR3 sequence (DNA): TGTGCCAGTAGTCCCAGCGCCCTACTAGGAGGCACGCAGTATTTT. Protein: CASSPSALLGGTQYF.

V is TRBV15 and J is TRBJ1-5, with D maybe TRBD1 (6 bases). The ends were cut back, 3 bases at V and 6 bases at J, with 12 bases in the middle. The germline CDR1 and CDR2 sequences are LNHNV and YYDKDF (reference sequence). The CDR3 has 14 residues. CDR3 nucleotide sequence: TGTGCCACCAGCAGCCAGGGGATGCGTCAGCCCCAGCATTTT. This gives the protein CATSSQGMRQPQHF.

V is TRBV7-9 and J is TRBJ2-1, with 7 bases aligning to TRBD2. This CDR3 spans 16 amino acids. The germline CDR1 and CDR2 sequences are SEHNR and FQNEAQ (reference sequence). Losses at the gene ends were 3 bases for V and 1 base for J; bases not matched to a gene: 6. This CDR3 reads CASSFGGRVSYNEQFF. DNA of the CDR3: TGTGCCAGCAGCTTTGGCGGGAGAGTGTCCTACAATGAGCAGTTCTTC.

This clone was observed a handful of times. This rearrangement joins TRBV9 to TRBJ2-7; TRBD1 is a possible D gene (7 bases). The germline V gene encodes CDR1 SGDLS and CDR2 YYNGEE. The CDR3 is 15 residues long. V dropped 4 bases and J dropped 6 bases, with 20 bases sitting between them. In DNA, the CDR3 is TGTGCCAGCAGCCCCCTAGACCTTCAGGGGGGCGAGCAGTACTTC. Amino acid sequence: CASSPLDLQGGEQYF.

The chain recombines TRBV28 with TRBJ1-4; 7 bases map to TRBD1. Germline V gene data show CDR1 as MDHEN and CDR2 as SYDVKM. The CDR3 totals 22 residues. J gave up 7 bases and V 5 bases, and 31 bases lay outside the gene matches. This CDR3 reads CASSARPAKGWGLKKGAEKLFF. The DNA for the CDR3 is TGTGCCAGCAGTGCCCGACCTGCGAAGGGGTGGGGTCTCAAAAAGGGGGCTGAAAAACTGTTTTTT.

This clone was detected once. The chain couples TRBV7-9 to TRBJ2-7; 8 nucleotides align to TRBD1. The CDR3 loop spans 14 amino acids. Germline assignment: CDR1 SEHNR and CDR2 FQNEAQ (reference sequence). V was clipped by 5 bases and J by 3 bases; unmatched bases: 6. The CDR3 is CASSHGQGNYEQYF. In nucleotides, the CDR3 is TGTGCCAGCAGCCACGGACAGGGAAACTACGAGCAGTACTTC.

On this clone: Other DNA sequences in the sample encode the same CDR3. The chain joins TRBV27 to TRBJ1-5, with D maybe TRBD1 (6 bases). This CDR3 contains 13 residues. CDR1 is MNHEY and CDR2 is SMNVEV in the germline V gene (reference sequence). Trimming cost V 6 bases and J 6 bases, with 12 bases left between them. The chain's CDR3 is CASSPRGGQPQHF. The CDR3 nucleotides are TGTGCCAGCAGCCCCAGGGGCGGTCAGCCCCAGCATTTT.

The J gene is TRBJ1-2, the V gene TRBV11-2, with 9 bases lining up with TRBD1. The trim removed 0 bases at V and 7 bases at J, leaving 3 bases unmatched. This CDR3 has 14 residues. Germline V lookup: CDR1 SGHAT, CDR2 FQNNGV. In DNA form, the CDR3 reads TGTGCCAGCAGCTTAGATAGGGACAGGGCTGGCTACACCTTC. Translating it yields CASSLDRDRAGYTF.

The rearrangement links TRBV14 to TRBJ2-1; D not resolved. This CDR3 has 11 residues. Trimming shortened V by 4 bases and J by 7 bases, and 5 bases separated the two germline ends. CDR1 and CDR2 (germline): SGHDN, FVKESK. CDR3 loop: CASSLGNEQFF. Here the CDR3 DNA reads TGTGCCAGCAGCCTCGGTAATGAGCAGTTCTTC.

The CDR3 coding sequence is TGTGCCAGTAGTATTATGACAGAGGCGAACACCGGGGAGCTGTTTTTT. Residues: CASSIMTEANTGELFF. The chain is built from TRBV19 and TRBJ2-2, with a possible D match to TRBD1 (5 bases). Germline loops: CDR1 LNHDA, CDR2 SQIVND (reference sequence). The CDR3 loop spans 16 amino acids. Trimming pared 3 bases from V and 0 bases from J, leaving 11 bases between.

This clone was seen once. This rearrangement joins TRBV5-1 to TRBJ2-1; 10 nucleotides line up with TRBD2. Germline V lookup: CDR1 SGHRS, CDR2 YFSETQ. V lost 0 bases, J lost 3 bases, and 0 bases stayed unmatched. The length of the CDR3 is 15 residues. CDR3 residues: CASSLGTSGYNEQFF. For the CDR3, the DNA is TGCGCCAGCAGCTTGGGGACTAGCGGCTACAATGAGCAGTTCTTC.

V is TRBV28 and J is TRBJ1-2; D is unclear. Germline-derived CDR1 and CDR2 are MDHEN and SYDVKM. The CDR3 is 14 residues long. The V and J ends lost 3 bases and 13 bases respectively, with 21 bases between them. CDR3 nucleotides: TGTGCCAGCAGTTTGAGGACTGATACCACTCCACGCACCTTC. It translates to CASSLRTDTTPRTF.